These 23 T cell receptor beta chains were all obtained from the same sample, sequenced in a study of vaccination and CD4 T cells after COVID-19. Treatment specified: roughly nine-day PBMC culture with coronavirus spike peptide pools or control peptides (ViraFEST assay). Researchers used the Oncomine TCR Beta short-read assay to sequence DNA from cultured CD4+ T cells. TCRdb reanalysed the PCR reads using MiXCR and keeps one entry per CDR3 protein. The table records over 13,000 distinct CDR3 sequences, 20% to 25% of them present only once. No cognate antigen is known for these TCRs. Sample: CD4+ T cells from blood, cultured in vitro, taken after SARS-CoV-2 vaccination. Receptor source: a human donor who had recovered from COVID-19.

In DNA form, the CDR3 reads TGTGCCAGCAGCTCTGACTATCTCCGCGCAAGCAATGAGCAGTTCTTC. Its protein is CASSSDYLRASNEQFF. This chain connects TRBV7-2 to TRBJ2-1, with TRBD2 as a possible D gene (5 bases). CDR1 and CDR2 from the germline V gene are SGHTA and FQGNSA. This CDR3 has 16 residues. Between the trimmed V and J ends, which lost 4 bases and 6 bases, there was a span of 19 bases. Full variable domain (outside the CDR3, taken from reference TRBV7-2 and TRBJ2-1): GAGVSQSPSNKVTEKGKDVELRCDPISGHTALYWYRQSLGQGLEFLIYFQGNSAPDKSGLPSDRFSAERTGGSVSTLTIQRTQQEDSAVYLCASSSDYLRASNEQFFGPGTRLTVL.

The chain uses TRBV7-9 and TRBJ2-7; D not resolved. Germline loops: CDR1 SEHNR, CDR2 FQNEAQ (reference sequence). V shed 5 bases and J shed 4 bases, with 6 bases lying between them. The CDR3 length is 11 residues. The CDR3, as DNA: TGTGCCAGCAGCCCACTATACGAGCAGTACTTC. This sequence encodes CASSPLYEQYF.

This clonotype came up a few times. This chain links TRBV28 with TRBJ1-1, with D maybe TRBD1 (5 bases). The CDR3 runs 13 residues. Trimming left V 8 bases short and J 5 bases short, with 15 bases between. Germline V lookup: CDR1 MDHEN, CDR2 SYDVKM. The CDR3 reads CASVRPGITEAFF. The CDR3, as DNA: TGTGCCAGCGTCCGGCCAGGGATTACTGAAGCTTTCTTT.

This clonotype was counted a few times. CDR3: CASSQGGRGPGDYGYTF. The CDR3 DNA follows: TGTGCCAGCAGCCAAGGGGGGCGGGGCCCGGGCGACTATGGCTACACCTTC. This sequence joins TRBV7-2 and TRBJ1-2; D is perhaps TRBD1 (6 bases). CDR1 is SGHTA and CDR2 is FQGNSA in the germline V gene. V was clipped by 5 bases and J by 3 bases, with 22 bases between them. This CDR3 is built from 17 residues.

The chain uses TRBV6-5 and TRBJ1-2; 9 bases are shared with TRBD1. CDR3 length: 14 residues. After removal of 4 bases from V and 8 bases from J, the junction contained 8 bases not matched to a gene. The germline gives CDR1 MNHEY, CDR2 SVGAGI. The CDR3 region is CASSSTGGTGGYTF. The CDR3 DNA reads TGTGCCAGCAGTTCGACAGGGGGAACGGGCGGCTACACCTTC.

The rearrangement uses TRBV6-1 and TRBJ2-7; a weak D match, TRBD1 (5 bases). Trimming pared 2 bases from V and 3 bases from J, leaving 14 bases between. The CDR3 is made up of 15 amino acids. Germline V gene data show CDR1 as MNHNS and CDR2 as SASEGT. CDR3 sequence reads: CASSESPWGYYEQYF. In DNA, the CDR3 is TGTGCCAGCAGTGAATCCCCATGGGGCTACTACGAGCAGTACTTC.

Relative to its sample, this clonotype is medium-sized (0.01 to 0.1%). The chain is built from TRBV15 and TRBJ2-1, with TRBD2 matching 8 bases. In germline, CDR1 is LNHNV, CDR2 YYDKDF (reference sequence). The CDR3 runs 15 residues. V shed 5 bases, J shed 2 bases, and the junction held 5 bases outside the gene matches. CDR3 in amino acids: CATSSTSETYNEQFF. CDR3 bases: TGTGCCACCAGCTCGACTAGCGAGACCTACAATGAGCAGTTCTTC.

In its sample, this clonotype was seen a few times. The chain employs TRBV7-2 and TRBJ2-3, with 9 bases fitting TRBD2. V shed 5 bases, J shed 1 base, and the junction held 7 bases outside the gene matches. The CDR3 has 16 residues. Germline V gene lookup returns CDR1 SGHTA and CDR2 FQGNSA. The CDR3 protein is CASSTSSSGGTDTQYF. The CDR3 DNA is TGTGCCAGCAGCACATCATCTAGCGGGGGCACAGATACGCAGTATTTT.

This clonotype was seen more than once but under ten times. V gene TRBV5-6 combines with J gene TRBJ2-7; 7 bases align to TRBD1. The germline gives CDR1 SGHDT, CDR2 YYEEEE. This CDR3 spans 12 amino acids. V lost 8 bases, J lost 1 base, and 3 bases stayed unmatched. Here the CDR3 DNA reads TGTGCCAGTGCACAGGGGTCCTACGAGCAGTACTTC. This gives the protein CASAQGSYEQYF.

The rearrangement uses TRBV11-2 and TRBJ2-3, with 9 bases that match TRBD2. Germline V gene lookup returns CDR1 SGHAT and CDR2 FQNNGV. Trimming at V came to 3 bases and at J to 6 bases, leaving 7 bases not matched to a gene. The CDR3 totals 15 residues. The CDR3 DNA sequence: TGTGCCAGCAGCTTCCTGGCTAGCGGGACGGATACGCAGTATTTT. This sequence encodes CASSFLASGTDTQYF.

This clonotype was recorded a few times. CDR3 in DNA: TGTGCCAGCAGCGGCGGGACTAGCGGGACCTACGAGCAGTACTTC. Protein sequence: CASSGGTSGTYEQYF. The J gene is TRBJ2-7, the V gene TRBV7-2; 13 positions agree with TRBD2. After removal of 5 bases from V and 2 bases from J, the junction contained 3 bases not matched to a gene. Germline CDR1 and CDR2: SGHTA and FQGNSA. The CDR3 totals 15 residues.

The rearrangement joins TRBV30 to TRBJ1-5; no clear D. V gave up 1 base and J gave up 2 bases, with 9 bases separating them. From germline, CDR1 is GTSNPN and CDR2 SVGIG (reference sequence). The CDR3 runs 14 residues. This chain's CDR3 is CAWSAGNGNQPQHF. The CDR3 DNA reads TGTGCCTGGAGTGCGGGGAACGGCAATCAGCCCCAGCATTTT.

This clonotype was seen a few times. The chain joins TRBV11-2 to TRBJ1-2; D not certain. The germline V gene encodes CDR1 SGHAT and CDR2 FQNNGV. The CDR3 totals 15 residues. Trimming stripped 5 bases from V and 5 bases from J, with 18 bases between. The CDR3 DNA follows: TGTGCCAGCAGCCAAAGACGGATACCCGTTTATGGCTACACCTTC. Its protein is CASSQRRIPVYGYTF.

The V gene is TRBV24-1, the J gene TRBJ2-5; D unclear. Germline V gene sequence: CDR1 KGHDR, CDR2 SFDVKD. This CDR3 is 13 amino acids long. Deletions cut 9 bases from V and 2 bases from J, with 12 bases between. CDR3 sequence: CATSKRPQETQYF. Here the CDR3 DNA reads TGTGCCACCTCCAAGCGACCTCAAGAGACCCAGTACTTC.

This clonotype was seen a few times. The V gene is TRBV6-1, the J gene TRBJ2-2; D gene unclear. The germline V gene has CDR1 MNHNS and CDR2 SASEGT. The CDR3 runs to 15 residues. V lost 7 bases, J lost 0 bases, and 12 bases lay in between. The DNA of the CDR3 is TGTGCCAGCAAGGATACAGCCGCGAACACCGGGGAGCTGTTTTTT. Its translation: CASKDTAANTGELFF.

The chain is built from TRBV4-1 and TRBJ1-2; 10 positions agree with TRBD1. The CDR3 contains 15 residues. V lost 0 bases to trimming and J lost 4 bases; unmatched junction nucleotides: 2. CDR1 MGHRA and CDR2 YSYEKL come from the germline V gene. The CDR3 reads CASSQDGTGVYGYTF. The DNA of the CDR3 is TGCGCCAGCAGCCAAGATGGGACAGGGGTCTATGGCTACACCTTC.

V gene TRBV28 combines with J gene TRBJ1-5; D is perhaps TRBD1 (5 bases). Germline V gene sequence: CDR1 MDHEN, CDR2 SYDVKM. Trimming left V 2 bases short and J 2 bases short, with 10 bases between. CDR3 size: 15 residues. In nucleotides, the CDR3 is TGTGCCAGCAGTTTACGCGGGACTGGCAATCAGCCCCAGCATTTT. It codes for CASSLRGTGNQPQHF. Complete variable domain (other parts from reference TRBV28 and TRBJ1-5): DVKVTQSSRYLVKRTGEKVFLECVQDMDHENMFWYRQDPGLGLRLIYFSYDVKMKEKGDIPEGYSVSREKKERFSLILESASTNQTSMYLCASSLRGTGNQPQHFGDGTRLSIL.

For this clonotype: Lacking the conserved final phenylalanine or tryptophan, this CDR3 likely reflects a read error. This sequence joins TRBV20-1 and TRBJ2-3, with unresolved D. Trimming removed 0 bases at V and 2 bases at J, with 18 bases between. This CDR3 spans 17 amino acids. Germline CDR1 and CDR2: DFQATT and SNEGSKA (reference sequence). In nucleotides, the CDR3 is TGCAGTGCTAGAGATCCGCTCCGTGGTGGGGACACAGATACGCAGTATTCT. Protein sequence: CSARDPLRGGDTDTQYS.

The V gene is TRBV6-5, the J gene TRBJ2-1, with a possible D match to TRBD1 (6 bases). CDR1 is MNHEY and CDR2 is SVGAGI in the germline V gene. The CDR3 has 15 residues. Trimming shortened V by 4 bases and J by 0 bases, and 10 bases separated the two germline ends. The CDR3: CASSFTGSSYNEQFF. Written as DNA, the CDR3 is TGTGCCAGCAGTTTTACAGGGAGCTCCTACAATGAGCAGTTCTTC.

In its sample, this clonotype was seen once. The rearrangement joins TRBV14 to TRBJ2-1; tentatively, D is TRBD1 (6 bases). The CDR3 loop spans 17 amino acids. Germline V gene lookup returns CDR1 SGHDN and CDR2 FVKESK. Trimming pared 3 bases from V and 10 bases from J, leaving 25 bases between. The CDR3 DNA is TGTGCCAGCAGCCATATGCAGGGGCATATGCTCATGACGGAGCAGTTCTTC. Its protein product is CASSHMQGHMLMTEQFF.

The chain couples TRBV19 to TRBJ2-7, with TRBD2 matching 7 bases. Germline values: CDR1 LNHDA, CDR2 SQIVND (reference sequence). J gave up 3 bases and V 3 bases, and 5 bases lay outside the gene matches. The CDR3 contains 14 residues. CDR3 sequence: CASSMRERDYEQYF. In DNA, the CDR3 is TGTGCCAGTAGTATGCGGGAGCGGGACTACGAGCAGTACTTC.

A word on this clonotype: At one boundary the junction diverges from the germline segment, which might be a read error. This chain links TRBV7-8 with TRBJ2-5, with D unresolved. The germline gives CDR1 SGHVS, CDR2 FQNEAQ. CDR3 length equals 12 residues. The CDR3 here is CASSLILQTRYF. The CDR3 bases are TGTGCCAGCAGCTTAATCCTCCAGACCCGGTACTTC.

The chain is built from TRBV20-1 and TRBJ2-3; 9 nucleotides agree with TRBD2. Trimming cost V 4 bases and J 3 bases; bases outside gene matches: 8. Germline CDR1 reads DFQATT; CDR2 reads SNEGSKA (reference sequence). The CDR3 has 15 residues. This chain's CDR3 is CSAKKAGGRTDTQYF. CDR3 DNA: TGCAGTGCTAAGAAGGCGGGAGGGCGGACAGATACGCAGTATTTT.